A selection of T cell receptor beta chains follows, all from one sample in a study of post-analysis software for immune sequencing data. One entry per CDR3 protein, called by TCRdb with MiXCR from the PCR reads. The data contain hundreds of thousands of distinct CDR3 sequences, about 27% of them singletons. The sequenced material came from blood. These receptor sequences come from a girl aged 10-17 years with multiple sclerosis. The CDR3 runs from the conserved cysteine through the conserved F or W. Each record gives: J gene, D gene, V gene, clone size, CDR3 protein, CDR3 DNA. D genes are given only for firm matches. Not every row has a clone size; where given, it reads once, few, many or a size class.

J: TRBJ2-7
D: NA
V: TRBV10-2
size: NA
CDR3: CASSDRQGLSYEQYF
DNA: TGCGCCAGCAGTGACCGGCAGGGGCTTTCCTACGAGCAGTACTTC

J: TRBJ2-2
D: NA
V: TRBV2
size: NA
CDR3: CASSEEGRYTGELFF
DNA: TGTGCCAGCAGTGAAGAGGGGCGGTACACCGGGGAGCTGTTTTTT

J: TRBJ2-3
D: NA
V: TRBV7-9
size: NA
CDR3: CASNRATISTDTQYF
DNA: TGTGCCAGCAACCGGGCCACAATAAGCACAGATACGCAGTATTTT

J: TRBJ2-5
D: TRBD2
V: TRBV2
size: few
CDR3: CASSRGTSAEQETQYF
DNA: TGTGCCAGCAGCCGTGGGACTAGCGCCGAACAAGAGACCCAGTACTTC

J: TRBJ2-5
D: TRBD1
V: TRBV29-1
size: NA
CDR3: CSVCIGTVQETQYF
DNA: TGCAGCGTTTGTATTGGGACAGTCCAAGAGACCCAGTACTTC

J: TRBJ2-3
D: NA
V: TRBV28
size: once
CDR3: CTSSSTNTDTQYF
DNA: TGTACCAGCAGTTCTACCAACACAGATACGCAGTATTTT

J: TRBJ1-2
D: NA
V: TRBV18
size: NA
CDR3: CASSPSSTENYGYTF
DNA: TGTGCCAGCTCACCCTCGTCGACAGAAAACTATGGCTACACCTTC

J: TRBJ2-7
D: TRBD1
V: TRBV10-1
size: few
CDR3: CASSEPDRLGQYF
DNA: TGCGCCAGCAGTGAGCCGGACAGGTTGGGGCAGTACTTC

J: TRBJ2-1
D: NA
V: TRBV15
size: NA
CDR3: CATSRDSPVGSYNEQFF
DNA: TGTGCCACCAGCAGAGATTCTCCGGTTGGCTCCTACAATGAGCAGTTCTTC

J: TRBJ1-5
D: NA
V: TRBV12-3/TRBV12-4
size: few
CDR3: CASRGTAESQPQHF
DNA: TGTGCCAGCAGGGGGACGGCGGAAAGTCAGCCCCAGCATTTT